These T cell receptor beta chains were read from a single sample in a study of cytomegalovirus exposure and HLA in healthy donors. Only in-frame clones appear in the TCRdb table, and some are missing; sequencing was by immunoSEQ multiplex PCR. The sample lists around 180,000 clones, roughly 87% occurring once. Input material: PBMCs. These receptors were taken from a girl in the first two years of life in good health and CMV-seronegative. Both conserved end residues are part of each CDR3. Fields, in order: clone size, D gene, V gene, J gene, CDR3 DNA, CDR3 protein. D genes are given only for firm matches. Where a row states a size, it is once, few, many or the class of an expanded clone; other rows omit it.

.	.	TRBV6-1	TRBJ2-2	TGTGCCAGCAGTGAAGCGAGTCAGGGGGGGCTGTTTTTT	CASSEASQGGLFF
.	TRBD1	TRBV5-4	TRBJ2-3	TGTGCCAGCAGGGACAGGGGGCTTACTAGCACAGATACGCAGTATTTT	CASRDRGLTSTDTQYF
.	.	TRBV11-2	TRBJ1-3	TGTGCCAGCAGCTTAGGTAGAGGCCGCTCTGGAAACACCATATATTTT	CASSLGRGRSGNTIYF
.	.	TRBV7-3	TRBJ2-5	TGTGCCAGCAGCTTCGGGATTAAAGAGACCCAGTACTTC	CASSFGIKETQYF
.	TRBD2	TRBV5-4	TRBJ2-3	TGTGCCAGCAGCCCGGGGACAGCCTTGGGACTAGCGGGGGGGTCCCATTTT	CASSPGTALGLAGGSHF
.	TRBD2	TRBV5-1	TRBJ2-1	TGCGCCAGCAGCTCAAGCGGGACTAGGGTATACAATGAGCAGTTCTTC	CASSSSGTRVYNEQFF
once	.	TRBV20-1	TRBJ2-4	TGCAGTGCTCTTCGAAACATTCAGTACTTC	CSALRNIQYF
.	TRBD2	TRBV30	TRBJ2-3	TGTGCCTGGAGACTAGCGGGTTCCACAGATACGCAGTATTTT	CAWRLAGSTDTQYF
.	.	TRBV2	TRBJ2-7	TGTGCCAGCGGAGGTGGGCTAACGCCCTACGAGCAGTACTTC	CASGGGLTPYEQYF
.	TRBD1	TRBV5-1	TRBJ2-1	TGCGCCAGCAGCTCGGACAGGGGACACAATGAGCAGTTCTTC	CASSSDRGHNEQFF
.	TRBD2	TRBV27	TRBJ2-5	TGTGCCAGCAGTTACCGTCGGGGGGGGGCAGAGACCCAGTACTTC	CASSYRRGGAETQYF
.	TRBD1	TRBV5-4	TRBJ1-1	TGTGCCAGCAACATAAAATACAGGGGAGGAGACACTGAAGCTTTCTTT	CASNIKYRGGDTEAFF
.	TRBD2	TRBV11-2	TRBJ2-2	TGTGCCAGCAGCTTAGCGGAAGCGGGGGGCGGGGAGCTGTTTTTT	CASSLAEAGGGELFF
.	.	TRBV19	TRBJ1-2	TGTGCCAGTAGTATGGCGGGGGGAGCTTCCTATGGCTACACCTTC	CASSMAGGASYGYTF
.	.	TRBV7-9	TRBJ1-2	TGTTCCAGCAGCTTAGGGGAACAGGCCCCTAACTATGGCTACACCTTC	CSSSLGEQAPNYGYTF
.	TRBD2	TRBV10-1	TRBJ2-2	TGCGCCAGCAGTGTCCTTGGCGGGAGTTCCGGCACCGGGGAGCTGTTTTTT	CASSVLGGSSGTGELFF
.	.	TRBV6-5	TRBJ1-2	TGTGCCAGCGGGGGGGTAAACGGCTATGGCTACACCTTC	CASGGVNGYGYTF
.	TRBD1	TRBV2	TRBJ2-3	TGTGCCAGCAGTGCCGACAGGGGCACAGATACGCAGTATTTT	CASSADRGTDTQYF
.	.	TRBV5-4	TRBJ2-5	TGTGCCAGCAGCTTGGCCAGCCAAGAGACCCAGTACTTC	CASSLASQETQYF
.	.	TRBV13	TRBJ1-2	TGTGCCAGCAGCTTATCCCGGACGGGAAACTATGGCTACACCTTC	CASSLSRTGNYGYTF
.	.	TRBV5-4	TRBJ2-7	TGTGCCAGCAGCCGCACGGGGACTCACCTACGAGGACAGTACTTC	CASSRTGTHLRGQYF
.	.	TRBV7-2	TRBJ2-1	TGTGCCAGCTCTCCCACAAGCAGGTATACCAATGAGCAGTTCTTC	CASSPTSRYTNEQFF
.	TRBD1	TRBV7-6	TRBJ2-3	TGTGCCAGCAGCACCGCGGTCAGGGGGCCGCGCACAGATACGCAGTATTTT	CASSTAVRGPRTDTQYF
.	.	TRBV29-1	TRBJ2-4	TGCAGCGTTTCGGTTAGAGCGGGTGACGGGACCAAAAACATTCAGTACTTC	CSVSVRAGDGTKNIQYF
few	.	TRBV30	TRBJ1-2	TGTGCCTGGCCCAGTTCCAACTATGGCTACACCTTC	CAWPSSNYGYTF
few	TRBD2	TRBV7-9	TRBJ2-1	TGTGCCAGCAGCTTGGACCTAGCGGGGGAATCCTACAATGAGCAGTTCTTC	CASSLDLAGESYNEQFF
once	TRBD1	TRBV7-7	TRBJ2-1	TGTGCTAGCAGCAAAGACAGGGGTTCTGAGCAGTTCTTC	CASSKDRGSEQFF
.	.	TRBV4-1	TRBJ2-7	TGCGCCAGCAGCCAACCGCGACTAGGGACCTACGAGCAGTACTTC	CASSQPRLGTYEQYF
once	TRBD1	TRBV7-8	TRBJ1-1	TGTGCCAGCAGAACGGGGGGACAGGGGGGCACTGAAGCTTTCTTT	CASRTGGQGGTEAFF
.	.	TRBV25-1	TRBJ2-1	TGTGCCAGCAGTGCTCAGGGGCACCTTGCCTACAATGAGCAGTTCTTC	CASSAQGHLAYNEQFF
.	.	TRBV6-1	TRBJ2-1	TGTGCCAGCAGTGAAGCAGGTGACAGACCCAATGAGCAGTTCTTC	CASSEAGDRPNEQFF
.	.	TRBV6-6	TRBJ1-5	TGTGCCAGCAGCCAAAATCAGCCCCAGCATTTT	CASSQNQPQHF
.	TRBD2	TRBV30	TRBJ2-3	TGTGCCTGGAGTTATAGCGGGGACACAGATACGCAGTATTTT	CAWSYSGDTDTQYF
.	.	TRBV30	TRBJ2-1	TGTGCCTGGAGTCGTCGATTAGCGGTTGTTTACAATGAGCAGTTCTTC	CAWSRRLAVVYNEQFF
few	TRBD1	TRBV7-9	TRBJ2-1	TGTGCCAGCAGCATCGCCGGGACAGGGAGCAATGAGCAGTTCTTC	CASSIAGTGSNEQFF
.	.	TRBV7-9	TRBJ2-1	TGTGCCAGCAGCTCCACTAACGGACAGCGAGGATCCTACAATGAGCAGTTCTTC	CASSSTNGQRGSYNEQFF
.	TRBD2	TRBV7-9	TRBJ2-3	TGTGCCAGCAGCTTATGGCGGGGGGGCTCCACAGATACGCAGTATTTT	CASSLWRGGSTDTQYF
.	TRBD1	TRBV7-3	TRBJ2-7	TGTGCCAGCAGCTCCGGACAGGGGGCGTATGACGAGCAGTACTTC	CASSSGQGAYDEQYF
.	.	TRBV28	TRBJ2-7	TGTGCCAGCAGTTTAGTGGGGGCAATCGGAATCCAGGACGAGCAGTACTTC	CASSLVGAIGIQDEQYF
.	.	TRBV6-5	TRBJ1-2	TGTGCCAGCAGTTACGGCAGGGAATCTGGCTACACCTTC	CASSYGRESGYTF
.	.	TRBV6-5	TRBJ1-2	TGTGCCAGCAGTTACTCTAGGGGCGCGGCGTATGGCTACACCTTC	CASSYSRGAAYGYTF
.	.	TRBV4-1	TRBJ2-5	TGCGCCAGCAGCCGAGGGAGGGGGGTCGGAGAGACCCAGTACTTC	CASSRGRGVGETQYF
.	.	TRBV29-1	TRBJ2-3	TGCAGCGTCGCGGTGGGGCAGACAGATACGCAGTATTTT	CSVAVGQTDTQYF
.	.	TRBV29-1	TRBJ1-4	TGCAGCGTGGGGGCAAGTCGGGAAAAACTGTTTTTT	CSVGASREKLFF